A single sample gave rise to the 15 T cell receptor beta chains below, sequenced in a study of CD8+ T cells in alopecia areata (dated by TCRdb to the late 2010s). The library was made by the immunoSEQ multiplex PCR assay. RNA was extracted from all samples and reverse transcribed into cDNA, which served as template for TCR sequencing. Drawn from immuneACCESS, this table holds only the in-frame rearrangements with V and J called that TCRdb kept. Clones are partly lost; checked studies trace under half to an unresolved V gene and leave the rest unexplained. The sample table lists 150,000 to 200,000 clones, 59% of them with a count of one. Jointly, the top ten make up roughly 15% of the sample. The sample's time point label, in plain terms: baseline before oral tofacitinib. This sample comprised CD4+ T cells sorted from blood, obtained at week 0. All receptors derive from a human donor with alopecia areata.

As regards this clone: In the same sample, other DNA sequences code for this CDR3. The genes are TRBV5-1 and TRBJ2-7; unclear D gene. The V gene lost 4 bases and the J gene lost 3 bases, with 5 bases spanning the gap. CDR1 is SGHRS, CDR2 YFSETQ, per germline. This CDR3 spans 11 amino acids. This CDR3 reads CASSLDYEQYF. Written as DNA, the CDR3 is TGCGCCAGCAGCCTAGACTACGAGCAGTACTTC. Full variable domain (rest looked up from reference TRBV5-1 and TRBJ2-7): KAGVTQTPRYLIKTRGQQVTLSCSPISGHRSVSWYQQTPGQGLQFLFEYFSETQRNKGNFPGRFSGRQFSNSRSEMNVSTLELGDSALYLCASSLDYEQYFGPGTRLTVT.

The V and J genes are TRBV14 and TRBJ2-5; D possibly corresponds to TRBD1 (6 bases). Trimming removed 0 bases from V and 1 base from J, with 12 bases in between. The CDR3 length is 16 residues. Germline V lookup: CDR1 SGHDN, CDR2 FVKESK. CDR3 region: CASSQDFQGGQETQYF. DNA of the CDR3: TGTGCCAGCAGCCAAGATTTCCAAGGGGGCCAAGAGACCCAGTACTTC.

The chain carries TRBV27 and TRBJ1-1, with a weak D call TRBD1 (5 bases). Germline CDR1 reads MNHEY; CDR2 reads SMNVEV (reference sequence). This CDR3 comprises 16 residues. The V and J ends lost 6 bases and 4 bases respectively, with 21 bases between them. CDR3 DNA: TGTGCCAGCAGACCCGCTTTTTATGGGGGTTCCACTGAAGCTTTCTTT. Amino acid sequence: CASRPAFYGGSTEAFF.

V gene TRBV5-1 combines with J gene TRBJ2-5; 8 bases align to TRBD2. CDR1 is SGHRS, CDR2 YFSETQ, per germline. The CDR3 runs 12 residues. V trimming: 5 bases; J trimming: 9 bases; junction bases outside the gene matches: 6. CDR3 residues: CASSLSGKAQYF. DNA of the CDR3: TGCGCCAGCAGTCTTAGCGGGAAGGCCCAGTACTTC.

The gene calls are TRBV29-1 and TRBJ2-2; 9 nucleotides match TRBD1. Unmatched junction bases numbered 12, after V lost 4 bases and J lost 6 bases. The CDR3 has 16 amino acids. From germline, CDR1 is SQVTM and CDR2 ANQGSEA. In DNA form, the CDR3 reads TGCAGCGTTGTGTTATTACAGGGGGCTTTTTCCGGGGAGCTGTTTTTT. Its translation: CSVVLLQGAFSGELFF.

With respect to this clone: This specimen includes other DNA sequences encoding the same CDR3. The chain combines TRBV9 with TRBJ1-1, with a weak D call TRBD1 (5 bases). V lost 4 bases to trimming and J lost 5 bases, with 15 bases between them. The CDR3 runs to 14 residues. In germline, CDR1 is SGDLS, CDR2 YYNGEE. CDR3 sequence (DNA): TGTGCCAGCAGCCCGCTCCGGGGGGGAACTGAAGCTTTCTTT. It codes for CASSPLRGGTEAFF.

The chain uses TRBV5-1 and TRBJ2-7; D is perhaps TRBD1 (6 bases). CDR3 length: 13 amino acids. The germline CDR1 and CDR2 sequences are SGHRS and YFSETQ. The V gene lost 3 bases and the J gene lost 7 bases, with 14 bases spanning the gap. DNA for the CDR3: TGCGCCAGCAGCTCGATCCCCAGGGGAGAGCAGTACTTC. Translated: CASSSIPRGEQYF.

In its sample, this clone was seen a few times. The V call is TRBV5-1, the J call TRBJ1-1; D call uncertain. V was cut by 4 bases and J by 5 bases, with 9 bases left in between. This CDR3 comprises 12 residues. Germline CDR1 and CDR2: SGHRS and YFSETQ. The CDR3 loop reads CASSGGMTEAFF. The CDR3 region has the DNA TGCGCCAGCAGCGGAGGGATGACTGAAGCTTTCTTT.

This clone was seen more than once but under ten times. The gene calls are TRBV5-6 and TRBJ1-1, with D possibly being TRBD1 (5 bases). Germline CDR1 and CDR2: SGHDT and YYEEEE. This CDR3 is built from 15 residues. V lost 4 bases and J lost 10, with 23 bases in between. The CDR3 DNA reads TGTGCCAGCAGCCAATGGAGGATGGTGAATGGGGGAGCTTTCTTT. Its protein is CASSQWRMVNGGAFF.

The chain couples TRBV30 to TRBJ1-4; 7 nucleotides align to TRBD1. This CDR3 is 17 amino acids long. V was clipped by 1 base and J by 0 bases; unmatched bases: 8. Germline assignment: CDR1 GTSNPN and CDR2 SVGIG (reference sequence). The CDR3 is CAWSGPTGMSTNEKLFF. The CDR3 DNA sequence: TGTGCCTGGAGTGGCCCGACAGGGATGTCAACTAATGAAAAACTGTTTTTT.

This clone appeared a few times. This sample also contains other DNA sequences that code for the same CDR3. The rearrangement uses TRBV7-7 and TRBJ2-2, with no clear D. The V gene lost 1 base and the J gene lost 5 bases, with 5 bases spanning the gap. CDR3 size: 13 residues. Germline-derived CDR1 and CDR2 are SSHAT and FNYEAQ (reference sequence). The chain's CDR3 is CASSLGRTGELFF. For the CDR3, the DNA is TGTGCCAGCAGCTTAGGTCGGACCGGGGAGCTGTTTTTT. Combining the CDR3 with reference TRBV7-7 and TRBJ2-2 gives the whole variable domain GAGVSQSPRYKVTKRGQDVTLRCDPISSHATLYWYQQALGQGPEFLTYFNYEAQPDKSGLPSDRFSAERPEGSISTLTIQRTEQRDSAMYRCASSLGRTGELFFGEGSRLTVL.

The chain is built from TRBV5-8 and TRBJ1-6; 7 nucleotides line up with TRBD1. The CDR3 is made up of 17 amino acids. Germline CDR1 and CDR2: SGHTS and YDEGEE. After removal of 2 bases from V and 2 bases from J, the junction contained 7 bases not matched to a gene. DNA for the CDR3: TGTGCCAGCAGCTTTTTTGGGACAGCAGCCTATAATTCACCCCTCCACTTT. Translated, it gives CASSFFGTAAYNSPLHF.

A few counts support this clone. The chain joins TRBV10-3 to TRBJ2-5; possible D gene TRBD2, 6 bases. V lost 3 bases and J lost 4, with 6 bases in between. The CDR3 has 12 residues. The germline V gene has CDR1 ENHRY and CDR2 SYGVKD. The CDR3 DNA reads TGTGCCATCAGTGACGGGGGAGAGACCCAGTACTTC. This codes for CAISDGGETQYF.

The chain couples TRBV27 to TRBJ2-5, with 7 nucleotides matching TRBD1. V lost 2 bases and J lost 5; bases outside the gene matches: 8. There are 15 residues in the CDR3. Per the germline V gene, CDR1 is MNHEY and CDR2 is SMNVEV (reference sequence). CDR3 nucleotide sequence: TGTGCCAGCAGTTTAAGGGGACAGACGGGGGAGACCCAGTACTTC. Translation: CASSLRGQTGETQYF.

About this clone itself: The same CDR3 also results from other DNA sequences found in this sample. The CDR3 spells CAWSVGPNQPQHF. The CDR3 bases are TGTGCCTGGAGTGTGGGCCCAAATCAGCCCCAGCATTTT. The chain carries TRBV30 and TRBJ1-5, with D uncertain. The CDR3 spans 13 residues. Per the germline V gene, CDR1 is GTSNPN and CDR2 is SVGIG (reference sequence). V was trimmed by 0 bases and J by 4 bases, leaving 7 bases between them.